This TCR beta chain was obtained from a study of blood T cell repertoires in COVID-19. About the research overall: The analysed material was cDNA or gDNA that came from T cells, B-cell-depleted T cells, or PBMCs.

The length of the CDR3 is 14 residues. V lost 6 bases, J lost 5 bases, and 13 bases lay in between. Germline V CDR1 and CDR2: MNHEY, SMNVEV (reference sequence). In the study's own analysis: By means of reference gene primer amplification, nucleated cell counts were estimated. The assay was immunoSEQ multiplex PCR, and TCRdb's table has in-frame clones only and misses some. D and trimming come from the DNA, and the V and J calls and clone size come from that table. The data hold some 150,000 clones, with roughly 80% observed a single time. The sequencing input was peripheral blood. The clonotype originates from a woman aged 60 to 75 with acute or convalescent COVID-19. V and J are TRBV27 and TRBJ1-4, with a possible D match to TRBD1 (6 bases). CDR3 sequence (DNA): TGTGCCAGCAGCTATCAGGGGTGGAATGAAAAACTGTTTTTT. Translation: CASSYQGWNEKLFF.